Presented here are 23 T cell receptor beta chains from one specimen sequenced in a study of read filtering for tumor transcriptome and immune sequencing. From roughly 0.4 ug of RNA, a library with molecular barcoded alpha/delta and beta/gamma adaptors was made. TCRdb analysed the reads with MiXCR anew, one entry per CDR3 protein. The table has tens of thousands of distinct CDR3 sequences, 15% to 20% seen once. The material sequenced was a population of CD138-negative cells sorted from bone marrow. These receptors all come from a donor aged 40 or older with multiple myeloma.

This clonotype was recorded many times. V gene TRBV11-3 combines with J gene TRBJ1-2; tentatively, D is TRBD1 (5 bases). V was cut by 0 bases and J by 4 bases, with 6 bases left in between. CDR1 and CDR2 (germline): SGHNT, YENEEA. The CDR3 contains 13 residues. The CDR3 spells CASSLDQGYGYTF. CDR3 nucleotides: TGTGCCAGCAGCTTAGATCAGGGCTATGGCTACACCTTC.

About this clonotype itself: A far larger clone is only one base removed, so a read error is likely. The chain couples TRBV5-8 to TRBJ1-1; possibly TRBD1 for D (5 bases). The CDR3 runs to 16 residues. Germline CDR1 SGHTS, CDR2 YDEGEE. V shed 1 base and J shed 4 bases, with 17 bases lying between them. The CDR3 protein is CASSLPRDALITEAFF. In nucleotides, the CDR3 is TGTGCCAGCAGCTTGCCCAGGGACGCCCTCATCACTGAAGCTTTCTTT.

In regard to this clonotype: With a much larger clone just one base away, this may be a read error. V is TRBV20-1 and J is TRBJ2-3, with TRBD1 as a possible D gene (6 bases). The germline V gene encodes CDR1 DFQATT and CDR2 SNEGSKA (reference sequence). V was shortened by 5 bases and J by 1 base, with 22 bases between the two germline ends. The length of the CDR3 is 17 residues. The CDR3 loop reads CSAPTGSSGQCTDTQYF. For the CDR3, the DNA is TGCAGTGCTCCCACGGGATCCTCAGGACAGTGCACAGATACGCAGTATTTT.

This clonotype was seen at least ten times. CDR3: CASTTVGGREETQYF. The CDR3 DNA follows: TGTGCCAGCACCACCGTAGGGGGCAGGGAAGAGACCCAGTACTTC. The V call is TRBV7-9, the J call TRBJ2-5, with 7 bases identical to TRBD1. V lost 7 bases, J lost 3 bases, and 11 bases stayed unmatched. CDR3 length: 15 amino acids. Per the germline V gene, CDR1 is SEHNR and CDR2 is FQNEAQ (reference sequence). The whole variable domain, filled in from reference TRBV7-9 and TRBJ2-5, reads DTGVSQNPRHKITKRGQNVTFRCDPISEHNRLYWYRQTLGQGPEFLTYFQNEAQLEKSRLLSDRFSAERPKGSFSTLEIQRTEQGDSAMYLCASTTVGGREETQYFGPGTRLLVL.

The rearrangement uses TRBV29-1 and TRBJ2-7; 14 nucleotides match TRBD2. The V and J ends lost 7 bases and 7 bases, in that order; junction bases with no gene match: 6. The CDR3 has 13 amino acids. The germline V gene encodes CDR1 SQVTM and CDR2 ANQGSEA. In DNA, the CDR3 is TGCAGCGCCCGACTAGCGGGAGGGAATGAGCAGTACTTC. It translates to CSARLAGGNEQYF.

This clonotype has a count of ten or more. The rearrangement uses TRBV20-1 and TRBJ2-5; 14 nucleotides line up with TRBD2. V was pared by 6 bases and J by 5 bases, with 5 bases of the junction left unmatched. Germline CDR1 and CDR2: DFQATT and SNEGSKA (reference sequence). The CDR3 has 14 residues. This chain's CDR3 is CSAGTSGSGETQYF. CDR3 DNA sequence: TGCAGTGCAGGGACTAGCGGGAGTGGGGAGACCCAGTACTTC.

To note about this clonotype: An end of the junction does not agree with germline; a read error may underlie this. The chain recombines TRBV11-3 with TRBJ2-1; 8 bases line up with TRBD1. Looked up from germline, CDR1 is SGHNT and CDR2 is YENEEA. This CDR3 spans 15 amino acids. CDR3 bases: TGTGCCAGCAGCATAGACTCAGGGGGCTACAATGAACAGTTCTTC. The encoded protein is CASSIDSGGYNEQFF.

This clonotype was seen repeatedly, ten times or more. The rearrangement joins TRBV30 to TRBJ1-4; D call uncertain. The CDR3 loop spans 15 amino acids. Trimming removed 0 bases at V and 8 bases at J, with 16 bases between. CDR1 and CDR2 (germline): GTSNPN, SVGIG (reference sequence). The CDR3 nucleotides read TGTGCCTGGAGTGTAGGCAGGAGGAATGAAGAAAAACTGTTTTTT. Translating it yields CAWSVGRRNEEKLFF.

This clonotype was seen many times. CDR3 loop: CASSQEVRGGEQYF. The CDR3 nucleotides are TGTGCCAGCAGCCAGGAGGTGAGGGGAGGAGAGCAGTACTTC. The chain joins TRBV5-4 to TRBJ2-7; D might be TRBD2 (6 bases). The CDR3 covers 14 residues. With 4 bases removed from V and 7 bases from J, the gap between germline ends came to 18 bases. CDR1 and CDR2 (germline): SGHNT, YYREEE (reference sequence).

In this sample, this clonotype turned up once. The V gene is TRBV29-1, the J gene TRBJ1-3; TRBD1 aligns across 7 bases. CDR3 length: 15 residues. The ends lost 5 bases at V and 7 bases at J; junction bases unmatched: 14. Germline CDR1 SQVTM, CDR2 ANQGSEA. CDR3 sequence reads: CSVRGVTGAGNTIYF. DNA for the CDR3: TGCAGCGTTCGGGGGGTTACAGGGGCCGGTAACACCATATATTTT.

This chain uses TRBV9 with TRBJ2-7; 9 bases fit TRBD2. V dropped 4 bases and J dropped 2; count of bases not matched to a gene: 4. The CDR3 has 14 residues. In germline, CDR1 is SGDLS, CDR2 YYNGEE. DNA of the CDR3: TGTGCCAGCAGCCCTCGACTAGCGGCCTACGAGCAGTACTTC. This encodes CASSPRLAAYEQYF.

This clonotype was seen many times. The CDR3 is CASSFLQNTEAFF. The CDR3 region has the DNA TGTGCCAGCAGCTTCCTTCAAAACACTGAAGCTTTCTTT. This sequence joins TRBV7-9 and TRBJ1-1; unclear D gene. Germline V lookup: CDR1 SEHNR, CDR2 FQNEAQ (reference sequence). The CDR3 is made up of 13 amino acids. Trimming pared 3 bases from V and 2 bases from J, leaving 7 bases between.

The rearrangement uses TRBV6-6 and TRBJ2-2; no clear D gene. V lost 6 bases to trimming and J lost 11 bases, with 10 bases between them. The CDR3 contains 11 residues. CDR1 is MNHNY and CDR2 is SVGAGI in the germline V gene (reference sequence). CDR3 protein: CASSLSDELFF. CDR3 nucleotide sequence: TGTGCCAGCAGCCTCAGTGACGAGCTGTTTTTT.

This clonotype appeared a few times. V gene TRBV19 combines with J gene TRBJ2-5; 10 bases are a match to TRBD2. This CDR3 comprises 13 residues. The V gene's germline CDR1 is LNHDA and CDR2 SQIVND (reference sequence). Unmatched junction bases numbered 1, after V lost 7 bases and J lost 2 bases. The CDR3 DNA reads TGTGCCAGTAAAGCGGGAGGGCAAGAGACCCAGTACTTC. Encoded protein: CASKAGGQETQYF.

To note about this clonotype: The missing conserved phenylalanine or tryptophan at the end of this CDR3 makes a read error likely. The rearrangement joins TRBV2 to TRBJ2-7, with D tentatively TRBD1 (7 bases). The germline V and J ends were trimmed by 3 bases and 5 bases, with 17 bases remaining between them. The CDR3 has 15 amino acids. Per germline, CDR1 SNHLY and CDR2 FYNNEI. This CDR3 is CASSERGRGSHEQYI. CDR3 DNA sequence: TGTGCCAGCAGTGAGAGGGGGCGGGGTTCTCACGAGCAGTACATC.

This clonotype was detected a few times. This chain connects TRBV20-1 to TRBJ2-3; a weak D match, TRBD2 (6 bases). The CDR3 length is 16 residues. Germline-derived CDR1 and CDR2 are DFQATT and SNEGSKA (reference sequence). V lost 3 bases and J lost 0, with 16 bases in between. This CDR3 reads CSARPFPAGSTDTQYF. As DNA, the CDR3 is TGCAGTGCTAGGCCGTTTCCGGCGGGAAGCACAGATACGCAGTATTTT.

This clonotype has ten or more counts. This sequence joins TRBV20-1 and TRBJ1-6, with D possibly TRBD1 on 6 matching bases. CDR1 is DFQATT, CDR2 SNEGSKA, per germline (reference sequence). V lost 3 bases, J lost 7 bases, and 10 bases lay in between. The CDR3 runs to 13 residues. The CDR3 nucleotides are TGCAGTGCTAGGGGGGCCTCCAATTCACCCCTCCACTTT. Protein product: CSARGASNSPLHF.

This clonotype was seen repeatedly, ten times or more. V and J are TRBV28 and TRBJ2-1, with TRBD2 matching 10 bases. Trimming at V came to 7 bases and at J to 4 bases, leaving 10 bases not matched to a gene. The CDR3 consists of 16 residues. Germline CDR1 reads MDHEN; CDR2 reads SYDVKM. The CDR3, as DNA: TGTGCCAGCACTTCCTCCGGGACTAGCGCGTACAATGAGCAGTTCTTC. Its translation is CASTSSGTSAYNEQFF.

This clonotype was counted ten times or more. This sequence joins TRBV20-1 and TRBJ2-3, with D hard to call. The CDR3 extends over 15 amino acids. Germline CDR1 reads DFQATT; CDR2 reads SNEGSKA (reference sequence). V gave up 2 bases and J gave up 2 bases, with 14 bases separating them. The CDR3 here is CSARNKVQLTDTQYF. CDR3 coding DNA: TGCAGTGCTAGAAATAAGGTCCAGCTCACAGATACGCAGTATTTT.

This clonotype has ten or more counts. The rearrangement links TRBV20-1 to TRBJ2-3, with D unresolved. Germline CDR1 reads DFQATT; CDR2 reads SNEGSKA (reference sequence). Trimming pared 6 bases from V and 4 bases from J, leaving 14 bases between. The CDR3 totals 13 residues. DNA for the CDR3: TGCAGTGCCCGGCCCTCTCTAGCAGATACGCAGTATTTT. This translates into CSARPSLADTQYF.

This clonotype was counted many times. CDR3 DNA sequence: TGCAGTGCTCCCGGGACTAGCGGGAGTATCCAAGAGACCCAGTACTTC. Translation gives CSAPGTSGSIQETQYF. J is TRBJ2-5 and V is TRBV20-1, with 14 nucleotides matching TRBD2. Trimming cost V 5 bases and J 1 base; bases outside gene matches: 6. The CDR3 is 16 amino acids. Per germline, CDR1 DFQATT and CDR2 SNEGSKA (reference sequence).

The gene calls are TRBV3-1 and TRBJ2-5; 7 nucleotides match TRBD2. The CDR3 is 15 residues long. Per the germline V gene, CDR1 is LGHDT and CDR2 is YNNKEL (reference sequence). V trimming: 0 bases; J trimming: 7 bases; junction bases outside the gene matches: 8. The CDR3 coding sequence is TGTGCCAGCAGCCAAGATCCGGGAGGACCCGCGACCCAGTACTTC. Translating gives CASSQDPGGPATQYF.

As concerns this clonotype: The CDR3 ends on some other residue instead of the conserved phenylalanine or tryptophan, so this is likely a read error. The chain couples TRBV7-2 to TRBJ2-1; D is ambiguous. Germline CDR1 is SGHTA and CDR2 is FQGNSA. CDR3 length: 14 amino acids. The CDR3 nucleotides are TGTGCCATCAGCCTTTTGACCCGGTCCAATGAGCAGTTCTCC. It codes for CAISLLTRSNEQFS.